One sample yielded the 17 T cell receptor beta chains listed below, sequenced in a study of T cell responses to AZD1222 COVID-19 vaccine. Using immunoSEQ multiplex PCR, the repertoire was profiled, and TCRdb retains in-frame clones only, with some absent. The sample yields 250,000 or so clones, 90% to 95% seen once. Specimen: peripheral blood, collected on day 0 of AZD1222 vaccination. These receptors all come from an adult in good health.

V gene TRBV9 combines with J gene TRBJ1-6; D unresolved. The CDR3 sequence is 17 residues long. Trimming pared 0 bases from V and 7 bases from J, leaving 17 bases between. Germline V lookup: CDR1 SGDLS, CDR2 YYNGEE. The CDR3 DNA follows: TGTGCCAGCAGCGTAGAGGGTTATTCGGCAGAGAATTCACCCCTCCACTTT. Protein product: CASSVEGYSAENSPLHF.

The chain links TRBV6-1 to TRBJ1-2; D not resolved. Looked up from germline, CDR1 is MNHNS and CDR2 is SASEGT. The CDR3 is 15 amino acids. The ends were cut back, 2 bases at V and 6 bases at J, with 16 bases in the middle. Here the CDR3 DNA reads TGTGCCAGCAGTGAATTGGGGAAAGGGTACGATGGCTACACCTTC. Translation: CASSELGKGYDGYTF.

CDR3 nucleotides: TGTGCCAGCAGCCGGGGACTAGCGGGAGCGTATGAGCAGTTCTTC. This gives the protein CASSRGLAGAYEQFF. The chain is built from TRBV3-1 (or the pseudogene TRBV3-2) and TRBJ2-1; 14 nucleotides line up with TRBD2. Germline trimming cut 4 bases from V and 8 bases from J; bases unmatched to any gene: 4. Germline loops: CDR1 LGHDT, CDR2 YNNKEL (reference sequence). The CDR3 covers 15 residues.

V is TRBV6-2 or TRBV6-3 and J is TRBJ1-5, with D perhaps matching TRBD1 (5 bases). The CDR3 is 14 residues long. Germline CDR1 is MNHEY and CDR2 is SVGEGT. Trimming took off 0 bases at V and 7 bases at J, with 10 bases between the two ends. CDR3 DNA sequence: TGTGCCAGCAGTTACTCGCAGGGTAGACAGCCCCAGCATTTT. It codes for CASSYSQGRQPQHF.

The chain links TRBV7-9 to TRBJ2-5, with 9 bases that match TRBD1. The germline V gene encodes CDR1 SEHNR and CDR2 FQNEAQ (reference sequence). There are 15 residues in the CDR3. The V segment lost 5 bases and the J segment 4 bases; nucleotides outside the gene matches: 8. The DNA of the CDR3 is TGTGCCAGCAGCACGGACGGGACAGGGATAGAGACCCAGTACTTC. It yields the protein CASSTDGTGIETQYF.

Here the CDR3 DNA reads TGTGCCAGCTGCGACAGGGGGCAGTTGGAGACCCAGTACTTC. Protein product: CASCDRGQLETQYF. This rearrangement joins TRBV2 to TRBJ2-5; 10 nucleotides line up with TRBD1. Looked up from germline, CDR1 is SNHLY and CDR2 is FYNNEI. CDR3 length: 14 residues. The junction had 8 bases not matched to a gene; V was cut back by 8 bases and J by 5 bases.

V is TRBV28 and J is TRBJ2-7; 12 bases agree with TRBD2. J lost 0 bases, V lost 2 bases, and 5 bases had no gene match. The germline V gene has CDR1 MDHEN and CDR2 SYDVKM. CDR3 size: 17 residues. CDR3 in DNA: TGTGCCAGCAGTTTAGGACTAGCGGGACCGAGCTCCTACGAGCAGTACTTC. It is translated as CASSLGLAGPSSYEQYF. The whole variable domain, filled in from reference TRBV28 and TRBJ2-7, reads DVKVTQSSRYLVKRTGEKVFLECVQDMDHENMFWYRQDPGLGLRLIYFSYDVKMKEKGDIPEGYSVSREKKERFSLILESASTNQTSMYLCASSLGLAGPSSYEQYFGPGTRLTVT.

V usage is TRBV27 and J usage is TRBJ1-1, with D possibly TRBD1 on 5 matching bases. Germline V lookup: CDR1 MNHEY, CDR2 SMNVEV (reference sequence). This CDR3 contains 13 residues. Trimming removed 6 bases at V and 0 bases at J, with 8 bases between. CDR3 region: CASRRTLNTEAFF. CDR3 nucleotides: TGTGCCAGCAGACGGACATTGAACACTGAAGCTTTCTTT.

V usage is TRBV2 and J usage is TRBJ2-2, with a tentative D call TRBD2 (5 bases). Germline V gene sequence: CDR1 SNHLY, CDR2 FYNNEI. Trimming stripped 4 bases from V and 2 bases from J, with 8 bases between. The CDR3 extends over 14 amino acids. As DNA, the CDR3 is TGTGCCAGCAGTGGACTATTTAACACCGGGGAGCTGTTTTTT. Its protein product is CASSGLFNTGELFF.

V is TRBV19 and J is TRBJ2-5, with unresolved D. With 8 bases removed from V and 4 bases from J, the gap between germline ends came to 14 bases. This CDR3 spans 13 amino acids. Germline CDR1 reads LNHDA; CDR2 reads SQIVND (reference sequence). Here the CDR3 reads CASRRTDLETQYF. CDR3 in DNA: TGTGCCAGTCGAAGAACGGATTTAGAGACCCAGTACTTC.

The CDR3 protein is CASSLTGGPTEAFF. The CDR3 DNA is TGCGCCAGCAGCTTAACAGGGGGACCCACTGAAGCTTTCTTT. The J gene is TRBJ1-1, the V gene TRBV5-1; 8 nucleotides agree with TRBD1. Trimming removed 2 bases from V and 4 bases from J; junction bases left unmatched: 4. The CDR3 runs 14 residues. Germline CDR1 and CDR2: SGHRS and YFSETQ.

The genes are TRBV9 and TRBJ1-6; D possibly corresponds to TRBD1 (6 bases). CDR3 length equals 15 residues. CDR1 is SGDLS, CDR2 YYNGEE, per germline. V gave up 4 bases and J gave up 14 bases, with 22 bases separating them. Here the CDR3 DNA reads TGTGCCAGCAGCCCGCGGGGCGGGGGCAGAGGAGCCCTCCACTTT. Translation gives CASSPRGGGRGALHF.

This rearrangement joins TRBV28 to TRBJ1-5; maybe TRBD1 (5 bases). Germline V gene lookup returns CDR1 MDHEN and CDR2 SYDVKM. The V and J ends lost 6 bases and 2 bases respectively, with 14 bases between them. The CDR3 has 15 residues. The CDR3 sequence: CASSLGAPGNQPQHF. The CDR3, as DNA: TGTGCCAGCAGCCTCGGGGCCCCCGGCAATCAGCCCCAGCATTTT.

The CDR3 nucleotides are TGTGCCAGCAGCCAAGGCGTAGATCCTAGCACCATATATTTT. Translating gives CASSQGVDPSTIYF. The gene calls are TRBV3-1 (or the pseudogene TRBV3-2) and TRBJ1-3; D is unclear. CDR1 is LGHDT and CDR2 is YNNKEL in the germline V gene (reference sequence). The CDR3 totals 14 residues. Deletions cut 1 base from V and 9 bases from J, with 13 bases between.

The chain carries TRBV7-2 and TRBJ2-1; 9 bases match TRBD1. The V gene end was trimmed by 5 bases and the J gene end by 5 bases; junction bases not matched to a gene: 7. Germline assignment: CDR1 SGHTA and CDR2 FQGNSA. The CDR3 runs to 15 residues. The CDR3 nucleotides are TGTGCCAGCAGCCGCCGGGACAGGGTCAACAATGAGCAGTTCTTC. As protein: CASSRRDRVNNEQFF.

The CDR3 coding sequence is TGTGCCAGTCTATTGGGGAGGGTGAACACCGGGGAGCTGTTTTTT. Protein product: CASLLGRVNTGELFF. The chain employs TRBV28 and TRBJ2-2; 7 nucleotides align to TRBD2. This CDR3 comprises 15 residues. The germline V gene has CDR1 MDHEN and CDR2 SYDVKM. The trim removed 9 bases at V and 1 base at J, leaving 8 bases unmatched.

The chain is built from TRBV10-2 and TRBJ1-5; D may be TRBD1 (6 bases). The CDR3 has 14 residues. Germline V lookup: CDR1 WSHSY, CDR2 SAAADI. The V end was cut by 6 bases, the J end by 3 bases, with 12 bases between. CDR3 protein: CASSNNRDNQPQHF. CDR3 DNA sequence: TGCGCCAGCAGCAATAACAGGGACAATCAGCCCCAGCATTTT.